The rows below give T cell receptor beta chains drawn from one sample of a study of CD8+ T cells in alopecia areata. Using immunoSEQ multiplex PCR, the repertoire was profiled, and TCRdb retains in-frame clones only, with some absent. The data show about 76,000 clones, approximately 66% seen once. Sample: CD8+ T cells sorted from blood, taken at week 24, from a patient treated with tofacitinib. Source of these receptors: a human donor with alopecia areata. Each CDR3 is given with its conserved first and last residue. A D gene is named only where the DNA matches it firmly. Clone size, where shown, is once, few, many, or a class for clones that have expanded.

v_gene: TRBV4-1
d_gene: -
j_gene: TRBJ1-2
abundance: few
CDR3nt: TGCGCCAGCAGCCCTAGAGGTACAGGGAACTCCTTCTATGGCTACACCTTC
CDR3aa: CASSPRGTGNSFYGYTF

v_gene: TRBV5-1
d_gene: TRBD1
j_gene: TRBJ2-7
abundance: few
CDR3nt: TGCGCCAGCAGCCCCGGGACAGGGGACGACGAGCAGTACTTC
CDR3aa: CASSPGTGDDEQYF

v_gene: TRBV4-3
d_gene: TRBD1
j_gene: TRBJ1-1
abundance: few
CDR3nt: TGCGCCAGCAGCCAGGCGGGACAGGGGGTCACTGAAGCTTTCTTT
CDR3aa: CASSQAGQGVTEAFF

v_gene: TRBV4-3
d_gene: -
j_gene: TRBJ1-1
abundance: -
CDR3nt: TGCGCCAGCAGCCAAGATCCCACGGATGAAGCTTTCTTT
CDR3aa: CASSQDPTDEAFF

v_gene: TRBV2
d_gene: TRBD2
j_gene: TRBJ2-3
abundance: -
CDR3nt: TGTGCCAGCAGTGACCCGGGACTAGCGGGGGAAGACGATACGCAGTATTTT
CDR3aa: CASSDPGLAGEDDTQYF

v_gene: TRBV27
d_gene: -
j_gene: TRBJ1-1
abundance: few
CDR3nt: TGTGCCAGCAGTTTATCGTTAGGCCCTGAAGCTTTCTTT
CDR3aa: CASSLSLGPEAFF

v_gene: TRBV10-3
d_gene: TRBD2
j_gene: TRBJ2-5
abundance: -
CDR3nt: TGTGCCATCAGTGAGAGTAGCGGGAGGGCCGAGAGTGAGACCCAGTACTTC
CDR3aa: CAISESSGRAESETQYF

v_gene: TRBV29-1
d_gene: TRBD1
j_gene: TRBJ1-1
abundance: -
CDR3nt: TGCAGCGTTCGACAGGGGAACACTGAAGCTTTCTTT
CDR3aa: CSVRQGNTEAFF

v_gene: TRBV4-1
d_gene: TRBD2
j_gene: TRBJ2-5
abundance: few
CDR3nt: TGCGCCAGCAGCCAAGTGCTAGCGGGCCAAGAGACCCAGTACTTC
CDR3aa: CASSQVLAGQETQYF

v_gene: TRBV7-9
d_gene: -
j_gene: TRBJ2-5
abundance: -
CDR3nt: TGTGCCAGCAGCTTAGTCCCCACATTCGGGGAGACCCAGTACTTC
CDR3aa: CASSLVPTFGETQYF

v_gene: TRBV29-1
d_gene: -
j_gene: TRBJ2-2
abundance: few
CDR3nt: TGCAGCGCTCAGGGGACACTAACCACCGGGGAGCTGTTTTTT
CDR3aa: CSAQGTLTTGELFF